The 8 T cell receptor beta chains presented below share a single source sample, sequenced in a study of long-term antiretroviral therapy in people with HIV. Researchers ran immunoSEQ v3.0 at survey level. Produced via immunoSEQ multiplex PCR; TCRdb's table is partial and in-frame only. The data contain 16,000 or so clones, 90% to 95% of them singletons. The source material was unsorted PBMCs, sampled less than 11 years after starting antiretroviral therapy. Receptor source: a man in his thirties or forties with HIV.

The rearrangement joins TRBV6-5 to TRBJ1-3, with a weak D call TRBD1 (6 bases). V lost 5 bases and J lost 0, with 8 bases in between. CDR3 length: 14 amino acids. CDR1 is MNHEY and CDR2 is SVGAGI in the germline V gene. The CDR3 reads CASSRQASGNTIYF. Here the CDR3 DNA reads TGTGCCAGCAGTCGACAGGCCTCTGGAAACACCATATATTTT.

This chain uses TRBV21-1 with TRBJ2-7. TRBV21-1 is a known pseudogene. The CDR3 spans 14 residues. The chain's CDR3 is CASSKDTVSYEQYV. The CDR3 DNA reads as TGTGCCAGCAGCAAAGATACGGTCTCCTACGAGCAGTACGTC.

The chain links TRBV10-2 to TRBJ2-3; no clear D gene. Trimming left V 2 bases short and J 4 bases short, with 1 base between. The CDR3 covers 11 residues. CDR1 WSHSY and CDR2 SAAADI come from the germline V gene. Here the CDR3 DNA reads TGCGCCAGCAGTGAGGCAGATACGCAGTATTTT. Its translation: CASSEADTQYF.

The genes are TRBV7-3 and TRBJ2-5; 7 bases are a match to TRBD1. Trimming cost V 5 bases and J 3 bases; bases outside gene matches: 3. This CDR3 spans 13 amino acids. CDR1 SGHTA and CDR2 FQGTGA come from the germline V gene. In DNA form, the CDR3 reads TGTGCCAGCAGCGCACAGGGGAAAGAGACCCAGTACTTC. It codes for CASSAQGKETQYF. Variable domain in full (rest from reference TRBV7-3 and TRBJ2-5): GAGVSQTPSNKVTEKGKYVELRCDPISGHTALYWYRQSLGQGPEFLIYFQGTGAADDSGLPNDRFFAVRPEGSVSTLKIQRTERGDSAVYLCASSAQGKETQYFGPGTRLLVL.

This sequence joins TRBV28 and TRBJ1-2; no clear D gene. Germline V gene data show CDR1 as MDHEN and CDR2 as SYDVKM. The CDR3 length is 14 residues. V was trimmed by 3 bases and J by 4 bases, leaving 12 bases between them. This CDR3 reads CASSFGIVSYGYTF. In DNA form, the CDR3 reads TGTGCCAGCAGTTTCGGGATTGTTAGCTATGGCTACACCTTC.

The chain carries TRBV11-1 and TRBJ2-3; D gene unclear. Deletions cut 3 bases from V and 4 bases from J, with 2 bases between. The CDR3 length is 11 residues. Germline CDR1 SGHAT, CDR2 FQDESV (reference sequence). CDR3 coding DNA: TGTGCCAGCAGCTTTGCAGATACGCAGTATTTT. Protein: CASSFADTQYF.

The J gene is TRBJ2-7, the V gene TRBV23-1; no firm D call. TRBV23-1 is marked as an open reading frame, function uncertain. With 7 bases removed from V and 2 bases from J, the gap between germline ends came to 18 bases. This CDR3 has 15 residues. Here the CDR3 DNA reads TGCGCCAGCACCCCTCCCCCGGACGTAGCCTACGAGCAGTACTTC. Its protein is CASTPPPDVAYEQYF.

The table lists this clone with a count of one. The gene calls are TRBV5-1 and TRBJ2-2; the D is unclear. Trimming shortened V by 1 base and J by 1 base, and 8 bases separated the two germline ends. Germline V CDR1 and CDR2: SGHRS, YFSETQ. The CDR3 is 15 residues long. The CDR3 spells CASSLYGQNTGELFF. The DNA for the CDR3 is TGCGCCAGCAGCTTGTACGGCCAGAACACCGGGGAGCTGTTTTTT.